This TCR beta chain was retrieved from a study of blood T cell repertoires in COVID-19. Overall study: Sources were T cells, B-cell-depleted T cells, or PBMCs; the material itself was cDNA or gDNA.

Trimming cost V 2 bases and J 3 bases; bases outside gene matches: 3. Germline V lookup: CDR1 LGHNA, CDR2 YSLEER. The CDR3 has 14 amino acids. Only in-frame clones appear in the TCRdb table, and some are missing; sequencing was by immunoSEQ multiplex PCR. The sample consists of roughly 3,500 clones, roughly three quarters of them appearing once. This clonotype was obtained from a human donor in a cohort sampled during active COVID-19. Sequenced: peripheral blood. This rearrangement joins TRBV4-3 to TRBJ2-7; 8 bases line up with TRBD1. Here the CDR3 reads CASSQQTGDYEQYF. Written as DNA, the CDR3 is TGCGCCAGCAGCCAACAGACAGGGGACTACGAGCAGTACTTC.